Given below is one TCR beta chain in context. The antigen is undetermined. The data originate from a study of identical twins. Notes on the study in general: Low generation probability was overrepresented in out-of-frame alpha sequences shared by twins.

A universal primer binding site was introduced by template switching. The final cDNA contained unique molecular identifiers. TCRdb re-derived calls from the 5' RACE reads in MiXCR, one entry per CDR3 protein. Among roughly 230,000 distinct CDR3 sequences, about 8.3% were seen once, and the ten largest hold less than 4%. Trimming cost V 7 bases and J 6 bases, with 9 bases left between them. The germline V gene encodes CDR1 MGHRA and CDR2 YSYEKL. CDR3 length: 11 amino acids. The same sample was also studied in work on yellow fever vaccine responses in identical twins. That work adds: Reports say the vaccine T cell response in twins looked partly convergent and partly personalized.

This receptor was obtained from a woman aged 18-29 years in good health. The chain combines TRBV4-1 with TRBJ1-2; D unresolved. The material sequenced was CD8+ T cells sorted from blood. DNA of the CDR3: TGCGCCAGCAACGGGCCAAATGGCTACACCTTC. This translates into CASNGPNGYTF.